The clone carrying this TCR beta chain was picked up many times. J was trimmed by 6 bases and V by 5 bases; bases with no gene match: 10. Germline CDR1 reads SGHTA; CDR2 reads FQGNSA. The CDR3 extends over 16 amino acids. This sample is drawn from a study of blood T cells in healthy people across ages. Together with a sample-barcoded 5' primer, a J-beta primer mix was included in a second PCR lasting about 6 to 11 cycles. Each CDR3 protein gets one entry after TCRdb re-called the 5' RACE reads with MiXCR. The data show over 600,000 distinct CDR3 sequences, over 40% seen once. The rearrangement joins TRBV7-2 to TRBJ1-2; TRBD1 aligns across 12 bases. This clonotype was sampled from an elderly man in good health. The sequenced material came from blood. CDR3: CASSPNPGQGADGYTF. The CDR3 DNA sequence: TGTGCCAGCAGCCCTAATCCGGGACAGGGGGCGGATGGCTACACCTTC.